The clone carrying this T cell receptor beta chain turned up a few times. The data are from a study of naive and memory T cell subsets. Treatment of the sample: skin biopsy from PPD injection site in Mantoux-positive individual. An oligonucleotide containing a UMI was ligated to the 3' end of TCR cDNA. The V and J ends lost 7 bases and 3 bases, in that order; junction bases with no gene match: 5. The CDR3 has 13 residues. The germline gives CDR1 MGHRA, CDR2 YSYEKL. Amplification of ligated cDNA took four PCR rounds with SP2 and nested alpha and beta constant primers. TCRdb called the UMI-ligation and nested PCR reads again in MiXCR, with one record for every CDR3 protein. The data hold tens of thousands of distinct CDR3 sequences, with 9.5% to 11% observed a single time.

V gene TRBV4-1 combines with J gene TRBJ1-2, with 7 bases fitting TRBD1. Sequencing was performed on skin, taken from a tuberculin skin test site. The receptor was isolated from an adult in good health. The CDR3: CASTLDRDYGYTF. The CDR3 bases are TGCGCCAGCACCTTAGACAGGGACTATGGCTACACCTTC.